This T cell receptor (beta chain) comes out of a study of naive CD8 T cells in extremely preterm neonates (dated by TCRdb to between 2016 and 2019). At the level of the whole study: The age range of the adult participants is stated as 25-50 years in the abstract but as 20-50 years in the methods. TCRbeta CDR3 repertoires of sorted naive CD8+ T cells were compared across four age groups: extremely preterm neonates, term neonates, young children and adults.

Comments on this clone: The antigen it recognizes is unknown. Qualities for individual bases were not recorded, and no much larger clone is one base off.

Findings and caveats that apply to the study as a whole: To track T cell development within individuals, the authors urged prospective longitudinal studies of preterm and term neonates. Preterm neonates showed significantly lower iChao1 richness than every other age group (p < 0.05) along with an even clone distribution, indicating a less rich repertoire. Preterm CDR3s were shorter, with fewer N additions and less junctional trimming, and were closer to germline than those of older groups. A larger fraction of CDR3 nucleotide sequences was shared among preterm neonates (about 2.7%) than among term neonates (around 0.4%), young children (around 0.03%) and adults (around 0.01%). As limitations, the authors pointed to a small sample size and variable productive template counts among preterm samples.

The peripheral blood donors were five healthy children aged roughly 15-60 months who were having elective routine surgery, plus five healthy nonsmoking adults. Healthy nonsmokers aged about 20-50 years, with a median age of about 40 years, were used as adult controls. A FACSAria III cell sorter was used to sort live, Annexin V-negative naive CD8+ T cells (CD3+CD8+CD45RA+CCR7+). Per sample, between roughly 17,000 and 110,000 naive CD8+ T cells were obtained by sorting. Ficoll-Paque density gradient centrifugation was used to isolate mononuclear cells from diluted blood. Mononuclear cells were cryopreserved in about 10% DMSO with about 90% FBS and stored long term at -150°C before sorting. Annexin V and antibodies against CD3, CD8, CCR7 and CD45RA were used to stain the thawed cells. The DNeasy Blood and Tissue Kit was used to extract genomic DNA from sorted cell pellets that had been snap-frozen.

A two-step, bias-controlled multiplex PCR was used to amplify TCRbeta CDR3 regions from genomic DNA. The multiplex PCR included primers specific for each TRBV and TRBJ gene segment. TCRbeta repertoire data were generated with the immunoSEQ Assay. Under the source paper's analysis protocol: A relative-frequency ratio and a modified nearest-neighbor algorithm were applied to filter and cluster reads so that closely related sequences were merged. The V, D and J gene assignments for CDR3 sequences were based on IMGT annotation. Template counts were quantified against synthetic TCR CDR3 analog sequences and normalized for PCR amplification bias. Analyses were restricted to unique productive sequences, meaning in-frame CDR3 sequences without stop codons. The immunoSEQ Analyzer software was used to calculate iChao1 richness and clonality, with clonality defined as 1 minus Pielou's evenness. JMP was used for statistical testing, with Student's t-test or a non-parametric test applied depending on Shapiro-Wilk normality results. Not all clones reach the TCRdb copy of this immuneACCESS table, which keeps in-frame sequences only. Checked studies attribute under half of the gap to unresolved V genes and leave the rest unexplained. For V, J and clone size, that table is used; D and trimming come from the DNA. The sample records about 5,500 clones, around 97% of which are singletons. Jointly, the top ten make up 0.7% to 0.8% of the sample.

The cysteine opens and the phenylalanine closes a CDR3 of 15 amino acids. Just CDR3 DNA is preserved here, 45 bases in frame from base 1. Looking up the germline V gene yields CDR1 WSHSY and CDR2 SAAADI. Germline trimming amounts to 6 bases on V and 6 bases on J, with 9 as the count of junction bases outside the gene matches. The V gene is TRBV10-2 and the J gene is TRBJ2-1; 9 bases in the junction line up with TRBD1. Sequencing was done on a sample of naive CD8+ T cells from blood. This clonotype was sampled from a human donor in good health. Read as DNA, the sequence is TGCGCCAGCAGGGTGGTGGACAGGGGAGGCAATGAGCAGTTCTTC. Translated, it reads CASRVVDRGGNEQFF.